These 24 T cell receptor beta chains were sequenced from one sample in a study of blood T cell repertoires in COVID-19. Assay used: immunoSEQ multiplex PCR; TCRdb lists only in-frame clones, some missing. The sample lists 95,000 to 120,000 clones, 75% to 90% seen once, with 4% to 5.5% in the top ten. Sequencing was performed on peripheral blood. All receptors derive from a woman aged 45 to 65 with acute or convalescent COVID-19.

The chain joins TRBV5-8 to TRBJ2-5; TRBD2 matches at 8 bases. The CDR3 totals 16 residues. The V and J ends lost 0 bases and 5 bases, in that order; junction bases with no gene match: 9. Germline V gives CDR1 SGHTS, CDR2 YDEGEE. DNA for the CDR3: TGTGCCAGCAGCTTGGCCGTTACGGGGGGGGATGAGACCCAGTACTTC. Protein sequence: CASSLAVTGGDETQYF.

The V and J genes are TRBV11-2 and TRBJ1-3; 9 bases fit TRBD1. The germline CDR1 and CDR2 sequences are SGHAT and FQNNGV. The ends lost 4 bases at V and 5 bases at J; junction bases unmatched: 3. The CDR3 length is 14 residues. CDR3 DNA: TGTGCCAGCAGCTCCGGGACAGGGAGAAACACCATATATTTT. It translates to CASSSGTGRNTIYF.

V gene TRBV6-5 combines with J gene TRBJ2-4; TRBD1 matches at 10 bases. V was pared by 6 bases and J by 8 bases, with 7 bases of the junction left unmatched. Germline V gene data show CDR1 as MNHEY and CDR2 as SVGAGI. The CDR3 runs 14 residues. CDR3 protein: CASRPAGTGDIQYF. Written as DNA, the CDR3 is TGTGCCAGCAGGCCAGCCGGGACAGGGGACATTCAGTACTTC.

The chain carries TRBV2 and TRBJ1-2, with 8 bases that match TRBD1. Germline trimming cut 7 bases from V and 6 bases from J; bases unmatched to any gene: 4. The CDR3 extends over 12 amino acids. Germline V CDR1 and CDR2: SNHLY, FYNNEI. The CDR3 reads CASTQGADGYTF. CDR3 bases: TGTGCCAGCACGCAGGGGGCGGATGGCTACACCTTC.

The chain joins TRBV5-4 to TRBJ1-2; the D is unclear. V lost 6 bases to trimming and J lost 2 bases, with 11 bases between them. The CDR3 has 13 amino acids. Germline CDR1 reads SGHNT; CDR2 reads YYREEE (reference sequence). The CDR3 DNA reads TGTGCCAGCACCCCGAGGAACAACTATGGCTACACCTTC. Translating it yields CASTPRNNYGYTF.

CDR3 sequence reads: CAWREHTGTGNTEAFF. Here the CDR3 DNA reads TGTGCCTGGAGAGAACACACCGGGACAGGAAACACTGAAGCTTTCTTT. This sequence joins TRBV30 and TRBJ1-1, with 8 bases matching TRBD1. V shed 3 bases and J 2 bases; nucleotides not matched to a gene: 11. There are 16 residues in the CDR3. Germline lookup yields CDR1 GTSNPN and CDR2 SVGIG (reference sequence).

The V gene is TRBV2, the J gene TRBJ1-2, with D possibly being TRBD1 (6 bases). Trimming cost V 5 bases and J 3 bases, with 10 bases left between them. The germline gives CDR1 SNHLY, CDR2 FYNNEI. The CDR3 sequence is 13 residues long. The CDR3 nucleotides read TGTGCCAGCAGTTGGGACACCGACTATGGCTACACCTTC. Its translation is CASSWDTDYGYTF.

The rearrangement uses TRBV5-5 and TRBJ1-5; D is unresolved. The CDR3 runs to 13 residues. Deletions cut 0 bases from V and 4 bases from J, with 5 bases between. Per germline, CDR1 SGHKS and CDR2 YYEKEE (reference sequence). The CDR3 spells CASSLVPNQPQHF. CDR3 DNA sequence: TGTGCCAGCAGCTTGGTTCCTAATCAGCCCCAGCATTTT.

The chain joins TRBV2 to TRBJ1-2, with unresolved D. V was cut by 7 bases and J by 0 bases, with 15 bases left in between. This CDR3 comprises 15 residues. Germline assignment: CDR1 SNHLY and CDR2 FYNNEI. The CDR3 bases are TGTGCCAGCACCGCGGTCTACCGAGCTAACTATGGCTACACCTTC. Translating gives CASTAVYRANYGYTF.

This rearrangement joins TRBV19 to TRBJ2-3; possibly TRBD2 for D (6 bases). CDR1 and CDR2 from the germline V gene are LNHDA and SQIVND (reference sequence). The length of the CDR3 is 15 residues. V dropped 3 bases and J dropped 5 bases, with 15 bases sitting between them. The CDR3 region is CASSIPGLGQDTQYF. For the CDR3, the DNA is TGTGCCAGTAGTATTCCGGGACTCGGGCAAGATACGCAGTATTTT.

The chain links TRBV28 to TRBJ1-3, with 7 nucleotides matching TRBD1. This CDR3 has 17 amino acids. The germline V gene has CDR1 MDHEN and CDR2 SYDVKM. The V segment lost 5 bases and the J segment 0 bases; nucleotides outside the gene matches: 10. The CDR3 is CASSPPDRALSGNTIYF. The DNA for the CDR3 is TGTGCCAGCAGTCCCCCCGACAGGGCCCTCTCTGGAAACACCATATATTTT.

This rearrangement joins TRBV6-5 to TRBJ2-1; possible D gene TRBD2, 5 bases. CDR3 size: 13 residues. V was clipped by 7 bases and J by 7 bases, with 14 bases between them. The germline gives CDR1 MNHEY, CDR2 SVGAGI. The CDR3 DNA follows: TGTGCCAGCAACGGAGGCAACTGGAATGAGCAGTTCTTC. This sequence encodes CASNGGNWNEQFF.

The J gene is TRBJ2-7, the V gene TRBV7-9; 12 bases map to TRBD2. This CDR3 contains 13 residues. Trimming removed 8 bases from V and 3 bases from J; junction bases left unmatched: 2. From germline, CDR1 is SEHNR and CDR2 FQNEAQ (reference sequence). This CDR3 is CASGLAGNYEQYF. CDR3 coding DNA: TGTGCCAGCGGACTAGCGGGAAACTACGAGCAGTACTTC.

In its sample, this clone was seen once. This chain uses TRBV7-2 with TRBJ1-1, with unresolved D. V was trimmed by 6 bases and J by 0 bases, leaving 8 bases between them. The germline V gene encodes CDR1 SGHTA and CDR2 FQGNSA. This CDR3 has 13 residues. CDR3 amino acids: CASREDMNTEAFF. Written as DNA, the CDR3 is TGTGCCAGCAGAGAGGATATGAACACTGAAGCTTTCTTT.

This clone has only a few counts. The V gene is TRBV5-6, the J gene TRBJ1-3; D gene unclear. The CDR3 has 15 residues. V lost 3 bases and J lost 0, with 10 bases in between. Germline CDR1 is SGHDT and CDR2 is YYEEEE. The CDR3 is CASSWRRPSGNTIYF. In DNA, the CDR3 is TGTGCCAGCAGCTGGAGGCGCCCCTCTGGAAACACCATATATTTT.

The chain uses TRBV7-9 and TRBJ2-1; D is possibly TRBD1 (6 bases). This CDR3 is 13 amino acids long. Germline values: CDR1 SEHNR, CDR2 FQNEAQ (reference sequence). V dropped 4 bases and J dropped 16 bases, with 20 bases sitting between them. CDR3 DNA: TGTGCCAGCAGCTCCCCTTCCGACCCAGGGGTCTTCTTC. Its translation: CASSSPSDPGVFF.

This chain joins TRBV6-5 and TRBJ1-1; possibly TRBD1 for D (6 bases). V was cut by 7 bases and J by 1 base, with 10 bases left in between. CDR1 is MNHEY and CDR2 is SVGAGI in the germline V gene. This CDR3 spans 13 amino acids. The CDR3 coding sequence is TGTGCCAGCACTACGGACAGGAACACTGAAGCTTTCTTT. Translating it yields CASTTDRNTEAFF.

This chain joins TRBV5-1 and TRBJ2-1; 8 nucleotides align to TRBD2. V trimming: 4 bases; J trimming: 0 bases; junction bases outside the gene matches: 6. The CDR3 is made up of 16 amino acids. Germline-derived CDR1 and CDR2 are SGHRS and YFSETQ. The DNA of the CDR3 is TGCGCCAGCAGCACGAGTAGCGGGGCCTCCTACAATGAGCAGTTCTTC. Amino acids: CASSTSSGASYNEQFF.

The chain has TRBV4-1 and TRBJ1-5; a weak D match, TRBD1 (5 bases). Trimming stripped 0 bases from V and 5 bases from J, with 11 bases between. CDR1 MGHRA and CDR2 YSYEKL come from the germline V gene. The CDR3 totals 15 residues. The CDR3 protein is CASSQEWRDHQPQHF. In DNA, the CDR3 is TGCGCCAGCAGCCAAGAATGGAGGGACCATCAGCCCCAGCATTTT.

The rearrangement links TRBV10-2 to TRBJ2-5; the D is unclear. Deletions cut 6 bases from V and 0 bases from J, with 11 bases between. This CDR3 is 14 amino acids long. CDR1 and CDR2 from the germline V gene are WSHSY and SAAADI. The CDR3 nucleotides read TGCGCCAGCAGGAAAGACACCTACCAAGAGACCCAGTACTTC. Translated, it gives CASRKDTYQETQYF.

The chain links TRBV18 to TRBJ2-3; possibly TRBD2 for D (5 bases). This CDR3 region has 14 residues. V shed 5 bases and J shed 1 base, with 10 bases lying between them. Germline CDR1 KGHSH, CDR2 LQKENI. CDR3 DNA sequence: TGTGCCAGCTCAGGAGGAGGCGGCACAGATACGCAGTATTTT. Protein product: CASSGGGGTDTQYF. The full variable domain, completed using reference TRBV18 and TRBJ2-3, is NAGVMQNPRHLVRRRGQEARLRCSPMKGHSHVYWYRQLPEEGLKFMVYLQKENIIDESGMPKERFSAEFPKEGPSILRIQQVVRGDSAAYFCASSGGGGTDTQYFGPGTRLTVL.

The chain carries TRBV25-1 and TRBJ1-4, with 9 bases that match TRBD1. J lost 3 bases, V lost 6 bases, and 8 bases had no gene match. The germline V gene has CDR1 MGHDK and CDR2 SYGVNS. The CDR3 consists of 16 residues. CDR3 amino acids: CASSPGQGLANEKLFF. Here the CDR3 DNA reads TGTGCCAGCAGCCCGGGACAGGGTTTAGCTAATGAAAAACTGTTTTTT. The variable domain in full, completed from reference TRBV25-1 and TRBJ1-4, reads EADIYQTPRYLVIGTGKKITLECSQTMGHDKMYWYQQDPGMELHLIHYSYGVNSTEKGDLSSESTVSRIRTEHFPLTLESARPSHTSQYLCASSPGQGLANEKLFFGSGTQLSVL.

The rearrangement links TRBV5-1 to TRBJ2-5; D may be TRBD2 (6 bases). The CDR3 runs to 15 residues. With 4 bases removed from V and 2 bases from J, the gap between germline ends came to 15 bases. Germline assignment: CDR1 SGHRS and CDR2 YFSETQ. CDR3 DNA sequence: TGCGCCAGCAGCCCTGGAGGGACTCAACAAGAGACCCAGTACTTC. Translated: CASSPGGTQQETQYF.

The chain uses TRBV4-1 and TRBJ1-5; D not certain. This CDR3 region has 14 residues. The V end was cut by 3 bases, the J end by 0 bases, with 6 bases between. CDR1 is MGHRA, CDR2 YSYEKL, per germline. In DNA, the CDR3 is TGCGCCAGCAGCCACGAACTTAGCAATCAGCCCCAGCATTTT. The encoded protein is CASSHELSNQPQHF.